A single sample is the source of the 3 T cell receptor beta chains below, sequenced in a study of graft-versus-host responses after intestinal transplantation. Method: immunoSEQ multiplex PCR; TCRdb's copy keeps in-frame clones and lacks some. The sample carries some 80,000 clones, approximately 90% recorded once. These receptors are not linked to any known antigen. The sample here was unstimulated CD8+ T cells sorted from spleen or lymph node cells, taken before transplant. The receptors derive from a human donor who was the organ donor for an intestinal transplant.

The chain joins TRBV30 to TRBJ2-7; possibly TRBD1 or TRBD2 for D (5 bases each). V lost 3 bases to trimming and J lost 5 bases, with 20 bases between them. The germline V gene encodes CDR1 GTSNPN and CDR2 SVGIG (reference sequence). CDR3 length: 15 amino acids. The CDR3 nucleotides are TGTGCCTGGAGCGAGTCCGGAGCCAGGGACGACGAGCAGTACTTC. It yields the protein CAWSESGARDDEQYF.

The rearrangement links TRBV27 to TRBJ2-1, with TRBD1 matching over 10 bases. The CDR3 is 13 amino acids. Germline CDR1 MNHEY, CDR2 SMNVEV (reference sequence). The ends lost 8 bases at V and 3 bases at J; junction bases unmatched: 1. The CDR3 region has the DNA TGTGCCAGCGGGACAGGGGTCTACAATGAGCAGTTCTTC. Translation gives CASGTGVYNEQFF.

This chain uses TRBV27 with TRBJ1-2, with D maybe TRBD1 (6 bases). The length of the CDR3 is 12 residues. CDR1 MNHEY and CDR2 SMNVEV come from the germline V gene (reference sequence). Trimming cost V 6 bases and J 8 bases, with 13 bases left between them. Here the CDR3 reads CASRRGVEGYTF. DNA of the CDR3: TGTGCCAGCAGGAGGGGGGTGGAGGGCTACACCTTC.